This T cell receptor (beta chain) derives from a study of T-cell reconstitution after alpha-beta-depleted transplantation in children (dated by TCRdb to 2016 to 2017). Broadly, across the study: Using TCR repertoire profiling, the study quantitatively followed how T-cell immune reconstitution unfolded in children after TCRalphabeta/CD19-depleted allogeneic hematopoietic cell transplantation. Broad study findings and their caveats: The apparently early alphabetaT-cell count recovery about two months after transplant was reportedly dependent on only several hundred rapidly expanded clones derived from non-depleted graft cells. In some patients, the high TCRbeta diversity seen at day 60 was put down to recipient T cells and intrathymic progenitors that had survived conditioning. Over the following months the frequencies of hyperexpanded clones went down, and after one year T-cell counts and TCRbeta diversity were mostly credited to newly produced T cells.

This clonotype was counted a few times. What this receptor recognizes is not known. Nothing much larger sits one base from this clone, and base qualities are not available. Library generation was performed with PCR. The reads were generated on an Illumina HiSeq 2500. To normalize quantification of the TCRbeta repertoire, the TCR libraries were built with molecular barcoding that relied on unique molecular identifiers. TCRdb cleaned the public reads at Q25 with fastp, built clones with MiXCR and kept in-frame beta chains. Identical CDR3 proteins give one entry, which carries the most common genes and DNA. This sample gives about 980,000 distinct CDR3 sequences in total; about 31% of them show up just once. In total, the top ten clones hold over 25% of the sample. What the treatment or condition label conveys for this sample: allogeneic hematopoietic cell transplantation with graft depleted of TCRalphabeta T cells and CD19 B cells. Transplant recipients were children who received TCRalphabeta/CD19-depleted allogeneic hematopoietic cell grafts.

V has 3 bases trimmed and J has 3 bases trimmed; junction bases matching no gene number 7. The CDR3 runs 15 amino acids, cysteine and phenylalanine included. Of all the DNA, just the CDR3 is kept, 45 bases in frame from base 1. Sequences SGHRS (CDR1) and YFSETQ (CDR2) are obtained from the germline V gene. The rearrangement joined TRBV5-1 to TRBJ2-7; 9 bases in the junction line up with TRBD1. This receptor was identified in a boy under three years old who had a stem cell transplant for SCID, so the T cells may come from the graft donor. Sequencing was performed on PBMCs, mostly from graft donor cells, taken 360 days after TCRalphabeta/CD19-depleted stem cell transplant. The nucleotides read TGCGCCAGCAGCTCTCGCCGGGACAGGGTCTACGAGCAGTACTTC. This encodes CASSSRRDRVYEQYF.